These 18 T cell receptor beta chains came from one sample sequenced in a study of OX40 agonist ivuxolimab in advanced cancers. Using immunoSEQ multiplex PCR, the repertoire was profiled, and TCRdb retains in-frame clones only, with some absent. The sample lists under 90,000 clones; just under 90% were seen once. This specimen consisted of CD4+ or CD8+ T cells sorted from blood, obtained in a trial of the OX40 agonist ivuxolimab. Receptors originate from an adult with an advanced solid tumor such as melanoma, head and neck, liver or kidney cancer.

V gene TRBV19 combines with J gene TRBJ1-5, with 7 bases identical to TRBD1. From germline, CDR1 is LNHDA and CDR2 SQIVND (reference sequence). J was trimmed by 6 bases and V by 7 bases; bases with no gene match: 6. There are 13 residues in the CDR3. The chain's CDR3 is CASTTGSSQPQHF. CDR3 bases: TGTGCCAGTACGACAGGGAGTAGTCAGCCCCAGCATTTT.

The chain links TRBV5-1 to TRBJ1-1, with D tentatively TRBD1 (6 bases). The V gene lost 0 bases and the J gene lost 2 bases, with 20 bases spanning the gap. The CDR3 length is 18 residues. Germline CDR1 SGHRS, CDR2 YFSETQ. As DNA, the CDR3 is TGCGCCAGCAGCTTGGCACCGCGGGGGCTTCTCACCAACACTGAAGCTTTCTTT. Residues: CASSLAPRGLLTNTEAFF.

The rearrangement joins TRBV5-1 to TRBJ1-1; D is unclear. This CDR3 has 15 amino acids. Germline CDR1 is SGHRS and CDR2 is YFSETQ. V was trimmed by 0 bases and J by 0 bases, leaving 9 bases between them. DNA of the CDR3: TGCGCCAGCAGCTTGGCTGCCAGCATGAACACTGAAGCTTTCTTT. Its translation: CASSLAASMNTEAFF.

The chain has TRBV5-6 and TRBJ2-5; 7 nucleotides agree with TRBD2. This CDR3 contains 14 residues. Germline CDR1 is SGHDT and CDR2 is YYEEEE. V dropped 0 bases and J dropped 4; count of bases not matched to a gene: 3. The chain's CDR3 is CASSLGSGVETQYF. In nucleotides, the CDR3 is TGTGCCAGCAGCTTGGGAAGCGGGGTAGAGACCCAGTACTTC.

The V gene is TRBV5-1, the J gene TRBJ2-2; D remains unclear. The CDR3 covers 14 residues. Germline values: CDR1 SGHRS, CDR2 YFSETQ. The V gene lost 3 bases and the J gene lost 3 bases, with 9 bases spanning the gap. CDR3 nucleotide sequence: TGCGCCAGCAGCTACAGTGGGGACACCGGGGAGCTGTTTTTT. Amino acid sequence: CASSYSGDTGELFF.

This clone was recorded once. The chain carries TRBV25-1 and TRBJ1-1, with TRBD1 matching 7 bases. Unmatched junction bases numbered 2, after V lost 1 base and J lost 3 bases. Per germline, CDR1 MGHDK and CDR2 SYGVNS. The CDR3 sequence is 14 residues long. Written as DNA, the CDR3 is TGTGCCAGCAGTGAATCGACAGGGTACACTGAAGCTTTCTTT. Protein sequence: CASSESTGYTEAFF. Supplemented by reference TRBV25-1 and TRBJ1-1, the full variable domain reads EADIYQTPRYLVIGTGKKITLECSQTMGHDKMYWYQQDPGMELHLIHYSYGVNSTEKGDLSSESTVSRIRTEHFPLTLESARPSHTSQYLCASSESTGYTEAFFGQGTRLTVV.

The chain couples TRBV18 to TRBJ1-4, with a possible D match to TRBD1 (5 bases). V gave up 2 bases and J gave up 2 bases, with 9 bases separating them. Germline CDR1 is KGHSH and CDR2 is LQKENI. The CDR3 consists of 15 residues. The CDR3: CASSPKRGTNEKLFF. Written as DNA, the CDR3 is TGTGCCAGCTCACCAAAGAGGGGTACTAATGAAAAACTGTTTTTT.

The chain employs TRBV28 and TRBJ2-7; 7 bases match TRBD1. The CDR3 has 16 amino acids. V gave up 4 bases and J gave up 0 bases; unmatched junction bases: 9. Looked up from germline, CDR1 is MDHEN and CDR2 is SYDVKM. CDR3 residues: CASSWDLTGNSYEQYF. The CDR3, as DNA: TGTGCCAGCAGTTGGGACCTGACAGGGAACTCCTACGAGCAGTACTTC. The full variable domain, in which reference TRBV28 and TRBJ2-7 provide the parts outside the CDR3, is DVKVTQSSRYLVKRTGEKVFLECVQDMDHENMFWYRQDPGLGLRLIYFSYDVKMKEKGDIPEGYSVSREKKERFSLILESASTNQTSMYLCASSWDLTGNSYEQYFGPGTRLTVT.

The CDR3 sequence: CASSLVASSYEQYF. The CDR3 nucleotides read TGCGCCAGCAGCTTGGTAGCCAGCTCCTACGAGCAGTACTTC. The J gene is TRBJ2-7, the V gene TRBV5-1, with D uncertain. The germline V and J ends were trimmed by 0 bases and 0 bases, with 7 bases remaining between them. This CDR3 is 14 amino acids long. Germline CDR1 is SGHRS and CDR2 is YFSETQ.

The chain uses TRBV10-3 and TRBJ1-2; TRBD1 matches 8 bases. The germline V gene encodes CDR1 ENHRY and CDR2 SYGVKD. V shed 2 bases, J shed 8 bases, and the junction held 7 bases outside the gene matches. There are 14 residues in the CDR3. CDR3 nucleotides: TGTGCCATCAGTGAGAGACAGACAGGGGACGGCTACACCTTC. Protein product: CAISERQTGDGYTF.

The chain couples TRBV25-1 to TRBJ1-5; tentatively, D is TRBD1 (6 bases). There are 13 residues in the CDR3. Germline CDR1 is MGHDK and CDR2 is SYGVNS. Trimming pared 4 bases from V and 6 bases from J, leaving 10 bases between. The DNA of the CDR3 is TGTGCCAGCAGTGTTCAGGGGACTCAGCCCCAGCATTTT. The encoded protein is CASSVQGTQPQHF.

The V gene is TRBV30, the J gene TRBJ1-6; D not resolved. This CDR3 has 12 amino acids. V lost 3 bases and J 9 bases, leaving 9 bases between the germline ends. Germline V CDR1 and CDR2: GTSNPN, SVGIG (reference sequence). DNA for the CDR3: TGTGCCTGGAGGCCGACGGGTTCACCCCTCCACTTT. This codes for CAWRPTGSPLHF.

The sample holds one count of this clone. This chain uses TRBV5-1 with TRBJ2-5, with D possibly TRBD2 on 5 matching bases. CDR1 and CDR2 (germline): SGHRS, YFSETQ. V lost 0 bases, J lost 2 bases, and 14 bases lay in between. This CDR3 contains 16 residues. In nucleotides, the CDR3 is TGCGCCAGCAGCTTGGACGCGGCGGGTGATCAAGAGACCCAGTACTTC. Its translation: CASSLDAAGDQETQYF. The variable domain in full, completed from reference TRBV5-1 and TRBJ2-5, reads KAGVTQTPRYLIKTRGQQVTLSCSPISGHRSVSWYQQTPGQGLQFLFEYFSETQRNKGNFPGRFSGRQFSNSRSEMNVSTLELGDSALYLCASSLDAAGDQETQYFGPGTRLLVL.

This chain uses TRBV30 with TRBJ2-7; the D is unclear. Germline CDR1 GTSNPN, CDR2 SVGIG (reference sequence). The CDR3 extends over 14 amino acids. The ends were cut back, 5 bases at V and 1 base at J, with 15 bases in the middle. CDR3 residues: CAWRPPSWSYEQYF. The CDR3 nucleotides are TGTGCCTGGCGCCCCCCCAGCTGGTCCTACGAGCAGTACTTC.

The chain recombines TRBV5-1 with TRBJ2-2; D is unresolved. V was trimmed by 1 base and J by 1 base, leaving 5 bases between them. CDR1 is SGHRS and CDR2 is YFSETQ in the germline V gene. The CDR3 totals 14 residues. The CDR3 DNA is TGCGCCAGCAGCTTGACCCTGAACACCGGGGAGCTGTTTTTT. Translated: CASSLTLNTGELFF.

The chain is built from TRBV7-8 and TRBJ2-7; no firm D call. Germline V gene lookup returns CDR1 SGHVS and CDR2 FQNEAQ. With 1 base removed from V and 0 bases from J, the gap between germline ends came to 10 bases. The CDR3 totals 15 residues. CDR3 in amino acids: CASSLVALSSYEQYF. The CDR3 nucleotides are TGTGCCAGCAGCTTAGTAGCTCTGAGCTCCTACGAGCAGTACTTC. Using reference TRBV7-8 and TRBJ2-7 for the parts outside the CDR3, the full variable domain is GAGVSQSPRYKVAKRGQDVALRCDPISGHVSLFWYQQALGQGPEFLTYFQNEAQLDKSGLPSDRFFAERPEGSVSTLKIQRTQQEDSAVYLCASSLVALSSYEQYFGPGTRLTVT.

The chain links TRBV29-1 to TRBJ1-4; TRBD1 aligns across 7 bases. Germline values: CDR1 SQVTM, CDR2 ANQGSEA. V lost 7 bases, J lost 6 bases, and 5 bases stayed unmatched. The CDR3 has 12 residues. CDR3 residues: CSAGTEDEKLFF. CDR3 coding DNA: TGCAGCGCCGGGACAGAGGATGAAAAACTGTTTTTT. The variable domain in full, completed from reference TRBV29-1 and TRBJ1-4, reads SAVISQKPSRDICQRGTSLTIQCQVDSQVTMMFWYRQQPGQSLTLIATANQGSEATYESGFVIDKFPISRPNLTFSTLTVSNMSPEDSSIYLCSAGTEDEKLFFGSGTQLSVL.

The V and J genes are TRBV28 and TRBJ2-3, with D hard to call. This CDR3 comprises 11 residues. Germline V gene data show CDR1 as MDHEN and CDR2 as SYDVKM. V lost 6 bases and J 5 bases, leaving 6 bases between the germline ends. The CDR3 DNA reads TGTGCCAGCAGCTCCGGAGATACGCAGTATTTT. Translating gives CASSSGDTQYF.